This T cell receptor beta chain stems from a study of regulatory T cells in long-lasting Graves disease. Regarding the study as a whole: Sample size, which was small, may have reduced accuracy.

Arm-PCR of CDR3 regions with iRepertoire HTBI primers generated TCR beta libraries. In TCRdb, the multiplex PCR reads were re-called with MiXCR into one record per CDR3 protein. This table holds 400,000 to 650,000 distinct CDR3 sequences, 15% to 20% found once. The time point was: newly diagnosed GD, antithyroid drugs for less than 3 months. Generation of the TCR library employed RNA extracted from PBMCs. Germline CDR1 reads MGHRA; CDR2 reads YSYEKL. The CDR3 contains 14 residues. There are a few counts of this clonotype. No antigen is known for it. Germline is not matched at one junction end, which may reflect a read error. The same data also contributed to another study, on T cells in Graves' hyperthyroidism and ophthalmopathy. That source notes: Clonotypes that were expanded in thyroid above 0.001 mostly appeared in blood too.

The sample was peripheral blood mononuclear cells (PBMCs), taken at new diagnosis, from a patient treated with antithyroid drugs. V and J are TRBV4-1 and TRBJ2-2; D not resolved. This clonotype was obtained from a woman aged 35-65 years with Graves disease. DNA of the CDR3: TGCGCCAGCAGCCAAGATTGGAACGCCGGGGAGCTGTTTTTT. Protein: CASSQDWNAGELFF.